The T cell receptor (beta chain) described here comes from a study of T-cell reconstitution after alpha-beta-depleted transplantation in children. General study points: As was reported, about two months after transplant, alpha-beta T cells came from several hundred expanded graft clones.

This clonotype was seen repeatedly, ten times or more. Its antigen is not known. Deletions cut 6 bases from V and 3 bases from J, with 15 bases between. Germline V gene sequence: CDR1 SGHRS, CDR2 YFSETQ. The CDR3 extends over 14 amino acids. For TCRbeta, the library was prepared with unique molecular identifiers. MiXCR was run by TCRdb on the PCR reads, yielding one entry per CDR3 protein. The sample has roughly 120,000 distinct CDR3 sequences; 10% are singletons. Sequences were derived from PBMCs, sampled before TCRalphabeta/CD19-depleted stem cell transplant. This TCR came from a boy aged 2 to 9 with acute lymphoblastic leukemia, due to receive a stem cell transplant. This chain joins TRBV5-1 and TRBJ1-1; the D gene is possibly TRBD1 (5 bases). CDR3 DNA: TGCGCCAGCAACCCAAAGGGGATCGACACTGAAGCTTTCTTT. Translated: CASNPKGIDTEAFF.